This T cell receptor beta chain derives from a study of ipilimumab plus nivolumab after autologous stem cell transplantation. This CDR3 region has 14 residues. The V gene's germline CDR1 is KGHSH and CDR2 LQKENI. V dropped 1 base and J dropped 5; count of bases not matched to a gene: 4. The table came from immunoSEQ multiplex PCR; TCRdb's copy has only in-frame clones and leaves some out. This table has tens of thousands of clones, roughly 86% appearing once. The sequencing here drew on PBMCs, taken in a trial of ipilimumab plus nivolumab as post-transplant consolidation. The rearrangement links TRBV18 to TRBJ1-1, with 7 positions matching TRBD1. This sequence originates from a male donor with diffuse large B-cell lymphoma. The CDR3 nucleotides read TGTGCCAGCTCACCACAGGGGGCGAGAACTGAAGCTTTCTTT. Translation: CASSPQGARTEAFF.